A single sample gave rise to the 10 T cell receptor beta chains below, sequenced in a study of T cell repertoires in cytomegalovirus infection. TCRdb analysed the reads with MiXCR anew, one entry per CDR3 protein. The data contain around 770,000 distinct CDR3 sequences, 25% to 35% of them seen just once; the ten biggest clones take up about an eighth. These receptors lack a known antigen. Here the sequenced sample was cultured CD8+ T cells from PBMCs, taken from culture after CMV antigen stimulation. All receptors derive from a human donor in good health (CMV status not recorded). Some clones in this sample may be carry-over from other donors' samples.

This clonotype has only a few counts. This rearrangement joins TRBV7-9 to TRBJ1-1; D is ambiguous. Germline CDR1 reads SEHNR; CDR2 reads FQNEAQ (reference sequence). This CDR3 contains 11 residues. Trimming shortened V by 3 bases and J by 8 bases, and 7 bases separated the two germline ends. CDR3 coding DNA: TGTGCCAGCAGCTTCGACCCCGAAGCTTTCTTT. Its protein product is CASSFDPEAFF.

This clonotype was counted only a few times. V and J are TRBV7-9 and TRBJ2-5; D gene ambiguous. This CDR3 region has 13 residues. The V and J ends lost 2 bases and 2 bases respectively, with 6 bases between them. Germline loops: CDR1 SEHNR, CDR2 FQNEAQ (reference sequence). The CDR3 reads CASSLKLQETQYF. CDR3 coding DNA: TGTGCCAGCAGCTTAAAGCTACAAGAGACCCAGTACTTC.

This rearrangement joins TRBV19 to TRBJ1-2; 7 positions match TRBD1. V dropped 1 base and J dropped 0; count of bases not matched to a gene: 14. The CDR3 sequence is 19 residues long. Germline lookup yields CDR1 LNHDA and CDR2 SQIVND (reference sequence). This CDR3 reads CASSIVFPGQIHSNYGYTF. CDR3 nucleotide sequence: TGTGCCAGTAGTATAGTATTTCCGGGACAGATTCACTCTAACTATGGCTACACCTTC.

This chain joins TRBV29-1 and TRBJ2-2; TRBD1 is a possible D gene (6 bases). Germline V gene lookup returns CDR1 SQVTM and CDR2 ANQGSEA. V shed 6 bases and J shed 0 bases, with 14 bases lying between them. This CDR3 region has 15 residues. The CDR3 DNA reads as TGCAGCGTCGTGGACAGCAACGCGAACACCGGGGAGCTGTTTTTT. The encoded protein is CSVVDSNANTGELFF.

This clonotype was observed a few times. This chain links TRBV5-3 with TRBJ2-1; 8 bases map to TRBD2. TRBV5-3 is known as an ORF, though its function is uncertain. With V trimmed by 8 bases and J by 8 bases, 9 bases remained unmatched. The CDR3 runs to 13 residues. The CDR3 bases are TGTGCCAGCAGTTCCGGACTAGCCGATGAGCAGTTCTTC. It translates to CASSSGLADEQFF.

This clonotype was seen more than once but under ten times. The gene calls are TRBV7-9 and TRBJ1-5; 8 bases match TRBD1. The CDR3 is 13 amino acids. Germline V gene data show CDR1 as SEHNR and CDR2 as FQNEAQ (reference sequence). The junction had 4 bases not matched to a gene; V was cut back by 5 bases and J by 7 bases. This chain's CDR3 is CASSPGQGQPQHF. The CDR3 region has the DNA TGTGCCAGCAGCCCTGGACAGGGCCAGCCCCAGCATTTT.

The chain carries TRBV6-2 or TRBV6-3 and TRBJ2-4, with 12 bases aligning to TRBD2. Looked up from germline, CDR1 is MNHEY and CDR2 is SVGEGT. This CDR3 spans 15 amino acids. With V trimmed by 0 bases and J by 8 bases, 2 bases remained unmatched. The CDR3 sequence: CASSYSWTSGDIQYF. The CDR3 DNA sequence: TGTGCCAGCAGTTACTCGTGGACTAGCGGGGACATTCAGTACTTC.

This clonotype was counted many times. The chain uses TRBV12-3 or TRBV12-4 and TRBJ2-2; D tentatively reads TRBD1 or TRBD2 (5 bases each). This CDR3 spans 15 amino acids. Trimming pared 3 bases from V and 4 bases from J, leaving 12 bases between. The CDR3: CASSFGGTGTGELFF. CDR3 nucleotides: TGTGCCAGCAGTTTTGGGGGTACGGGCACCGGGGAGCTGTTTTTT.

This chain links TRBV12-3 or TRBV12-4 with TRBJ1-6; maybe TRBD1 (6 bases). The CDR3 loop spans 16 amino acids. V lost 6 bases to trimming and J lost 2 bases, with 14 bases between them. The CDR3 DNA sequence: TGTGCCAGCAGCTTCAACAGGGACCCCTATAATTCACCCCTCCACTTT. Its protein product is CASSFNRDPYNSPLHF.

This clonotype has a handful of counts. The chain has TRBV4-1 and TRBJ2-1; D may be TRBD1 or TRBD2 (5 bases each). Trimming left V 0 bases short and J 1 base short, with 10 bases between. The CDR3 contains 16 residues. Germline CDR1 reads MGHRA; CDR2 reads YSYEKL. In DNA form, the CDR3 reads TGCGCCAGCAGCCAAGATCTTGGGGGTTCCTACAATGAGCAGTTCTTC. This codes for CASSQDLGGSYNEQFF.